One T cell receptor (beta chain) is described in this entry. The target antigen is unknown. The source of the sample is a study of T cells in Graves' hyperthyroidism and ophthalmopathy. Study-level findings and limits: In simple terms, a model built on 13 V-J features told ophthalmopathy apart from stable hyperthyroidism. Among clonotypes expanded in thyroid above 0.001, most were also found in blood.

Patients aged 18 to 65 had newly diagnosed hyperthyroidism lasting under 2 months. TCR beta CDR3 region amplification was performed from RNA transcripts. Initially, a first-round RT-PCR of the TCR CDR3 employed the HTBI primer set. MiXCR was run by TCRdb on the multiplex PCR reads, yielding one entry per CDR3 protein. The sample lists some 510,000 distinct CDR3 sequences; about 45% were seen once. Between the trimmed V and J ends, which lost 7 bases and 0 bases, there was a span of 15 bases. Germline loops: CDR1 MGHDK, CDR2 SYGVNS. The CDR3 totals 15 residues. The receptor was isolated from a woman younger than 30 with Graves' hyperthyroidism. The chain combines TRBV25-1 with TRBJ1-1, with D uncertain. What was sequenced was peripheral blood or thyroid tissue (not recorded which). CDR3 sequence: CASTPTSQMNTEAFF. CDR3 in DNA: TGTGCCAGCACCCCCACATCTCAGATGAACACTGAAGCTTTCTTT. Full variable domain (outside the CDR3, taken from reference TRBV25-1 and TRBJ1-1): EADIYQTPRYLVIGTGKKITLECSQTMGHDKMYWYQQDPGMELHLIHYSYGVNSTEKGDLSSESTVSRIRTEHFPLTLESARPSHTSQYLCASTPTSQMNTEAFFGQGTRLTVV.